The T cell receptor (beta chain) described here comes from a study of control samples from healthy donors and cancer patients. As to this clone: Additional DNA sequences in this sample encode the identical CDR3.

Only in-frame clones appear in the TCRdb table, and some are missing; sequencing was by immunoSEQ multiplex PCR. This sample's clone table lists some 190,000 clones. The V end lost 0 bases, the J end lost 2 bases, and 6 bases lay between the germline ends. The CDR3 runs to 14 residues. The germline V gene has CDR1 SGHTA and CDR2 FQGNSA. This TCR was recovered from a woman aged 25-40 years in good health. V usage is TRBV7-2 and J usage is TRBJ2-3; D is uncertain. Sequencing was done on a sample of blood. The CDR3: CASSLAHNTDTQYF. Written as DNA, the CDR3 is TGTGCCAGCAGCTTAGCGCATAACACAGATACGCAGTATTTT.